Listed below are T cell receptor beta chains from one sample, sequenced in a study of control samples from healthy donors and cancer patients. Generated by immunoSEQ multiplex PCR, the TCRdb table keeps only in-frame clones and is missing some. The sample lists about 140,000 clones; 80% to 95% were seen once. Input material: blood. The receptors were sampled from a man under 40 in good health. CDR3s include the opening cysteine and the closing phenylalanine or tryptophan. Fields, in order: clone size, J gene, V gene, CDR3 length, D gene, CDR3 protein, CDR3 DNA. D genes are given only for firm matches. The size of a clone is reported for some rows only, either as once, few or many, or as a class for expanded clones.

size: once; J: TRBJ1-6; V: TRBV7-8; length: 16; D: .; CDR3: CASSTRRRSNNSPLHF; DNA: TGTGCCAGCAGCACCCGACGGAGGAGCAATAATTCACCCCTCCACTTT
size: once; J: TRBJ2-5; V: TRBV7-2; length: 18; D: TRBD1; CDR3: CASSLPEDRVVGQETQYF; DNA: TGTGCCAGCAGCTTACCCGAAGACAGGGTTGTGGGGCAAGAGACCCAGTACTTC
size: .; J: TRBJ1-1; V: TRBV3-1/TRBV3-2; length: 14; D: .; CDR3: CASSQDRQNTEAFF; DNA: TGTGCCAGCAGCCAAGATAGGCAAAACACTGAAGCTTTCTTT
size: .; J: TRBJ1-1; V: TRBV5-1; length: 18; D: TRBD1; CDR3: CASSLDPTGLFMNTEAFF; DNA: TGCGCCAGCAGCTTAGACCCGACAGGGCTATTTATGAACACTGAAGCTTTCTTT
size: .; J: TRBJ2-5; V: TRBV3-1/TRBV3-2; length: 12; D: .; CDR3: CASSPNQETQYF; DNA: TGTGCCAGCAGCCCTAACCAAGAGACCCAGTACTTC
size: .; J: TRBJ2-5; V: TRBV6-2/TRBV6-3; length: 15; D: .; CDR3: CASSYGGAGKETQYF; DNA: TGTGCCAGCAGTTACGGCGGTGCGGGTAAAGAGACCCAGTACTTC
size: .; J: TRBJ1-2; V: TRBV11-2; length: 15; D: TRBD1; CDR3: CASSWTGTGGFGYTF; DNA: TGTGCCAGCAGCTGGACCGGGACAGGGGGTTTTGGCTACACCTTC
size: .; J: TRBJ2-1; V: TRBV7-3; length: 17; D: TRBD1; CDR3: CASSLTSWDRGGDEQFF; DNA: TGTGCCAGCAGCTTAACGAGCTGGGACAGGGGAGGCGATGAGCAGTTCTTC
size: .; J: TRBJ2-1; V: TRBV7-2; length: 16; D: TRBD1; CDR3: CASSLVGQGAWDEQFF; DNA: TGTGCCAGCAGCTTAGTGGGACAGGGGGCCTGGGATGAGCAGTTCTTC
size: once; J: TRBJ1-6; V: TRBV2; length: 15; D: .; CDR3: CASTPGSSYNSPLHF; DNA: TGTGCCAGCACTCCAGGGTCCTCCTATAATTCACCCCTCCACTTT
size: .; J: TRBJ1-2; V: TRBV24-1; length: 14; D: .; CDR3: CATSDLNRNYGYTF; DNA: TGTGCCACCAGTGATTTGAACAGAAACTATGGCTACACCTTC
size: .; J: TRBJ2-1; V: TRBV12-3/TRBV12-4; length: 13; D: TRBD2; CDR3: CASSFSGGNEQFF; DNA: TGTGCCAGCAGTTTTTCGGGGGGGAATGAGCAGTTCTTC
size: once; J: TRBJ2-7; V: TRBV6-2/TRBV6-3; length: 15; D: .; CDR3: CASSYKAGVSYEQYF; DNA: TGTGCCAGCAGTTACAAGGCAGGTGTAAGTTACGAGCAGTACTTC
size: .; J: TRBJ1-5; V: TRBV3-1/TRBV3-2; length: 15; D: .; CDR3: CASSQDSGPNQPQHF; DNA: TGTGCCAGCAGCCAAGATTCAGGCCCCAATCAGCCCCAGCATTTT
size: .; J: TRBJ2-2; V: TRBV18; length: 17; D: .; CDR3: CASSPHPQSVSGGELFF; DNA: TGTGCCAGCTCACCACATCCCCAATCGGTATCGGGCGGGGAGCTGTTTTTT
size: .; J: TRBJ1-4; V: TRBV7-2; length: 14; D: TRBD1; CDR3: CASSSDRVSEKLFF; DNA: TGTGCCAGCAGCTCAGACAGGGTTTCGGAAAAACTGTTTTTT
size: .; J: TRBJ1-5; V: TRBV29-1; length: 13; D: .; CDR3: CSVGGVGNQPQHF; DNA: TGCAGCGTTGGAGGGGTCGGCAATCAGCCCCAGCATTTT
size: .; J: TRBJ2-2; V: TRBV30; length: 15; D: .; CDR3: CAWSVPPSNTGELFF; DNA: TGTGCCTGGAGTGTACCTCCGTCCAACACCGGGGAGCTGTTTTTT
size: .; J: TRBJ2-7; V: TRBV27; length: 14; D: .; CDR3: CASSLFGPQGEQYF; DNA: TGTGCCAGCAGTTTATTCGGACCCCAAGGTGAGCAGTACTTC
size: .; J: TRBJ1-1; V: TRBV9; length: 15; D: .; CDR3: CASSQSTTGWTEAFF; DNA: TGTGCCAGCAGCCAATCGACTACAGGGTGGACTGAAGCTTTCTTT